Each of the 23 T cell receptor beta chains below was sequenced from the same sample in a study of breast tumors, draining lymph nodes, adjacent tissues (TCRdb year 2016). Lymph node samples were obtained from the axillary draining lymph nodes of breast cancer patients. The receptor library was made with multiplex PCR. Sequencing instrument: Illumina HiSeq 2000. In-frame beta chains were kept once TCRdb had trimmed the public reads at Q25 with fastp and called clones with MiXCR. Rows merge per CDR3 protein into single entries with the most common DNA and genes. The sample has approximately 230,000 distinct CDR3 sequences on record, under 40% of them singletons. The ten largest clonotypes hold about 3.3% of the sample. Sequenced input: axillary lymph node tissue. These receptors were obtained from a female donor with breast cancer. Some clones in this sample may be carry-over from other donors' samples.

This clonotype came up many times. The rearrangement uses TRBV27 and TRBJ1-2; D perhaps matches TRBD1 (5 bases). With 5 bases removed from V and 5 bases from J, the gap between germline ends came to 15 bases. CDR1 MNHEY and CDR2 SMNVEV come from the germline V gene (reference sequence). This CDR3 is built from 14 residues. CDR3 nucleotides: TGTGCCAGCAGTCCATCAAGGGGTTGGTATGGCTACACCTTC. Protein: CASSPSRGWYGYTF.

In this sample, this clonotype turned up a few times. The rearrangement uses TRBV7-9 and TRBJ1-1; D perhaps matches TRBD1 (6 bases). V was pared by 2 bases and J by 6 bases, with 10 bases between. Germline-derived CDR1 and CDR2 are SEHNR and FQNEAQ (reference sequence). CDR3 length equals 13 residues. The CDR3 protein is CASSLLGGPEAFF. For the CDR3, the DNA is TGTGCCAGCAGCTTATTGGGGGGGCCTGAAGCTTTCTTT.

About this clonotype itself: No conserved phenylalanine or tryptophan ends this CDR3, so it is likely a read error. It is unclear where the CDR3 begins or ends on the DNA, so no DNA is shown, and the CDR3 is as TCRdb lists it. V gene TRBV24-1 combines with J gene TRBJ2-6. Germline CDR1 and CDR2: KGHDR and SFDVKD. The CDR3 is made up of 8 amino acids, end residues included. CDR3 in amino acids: CATSDPMT.

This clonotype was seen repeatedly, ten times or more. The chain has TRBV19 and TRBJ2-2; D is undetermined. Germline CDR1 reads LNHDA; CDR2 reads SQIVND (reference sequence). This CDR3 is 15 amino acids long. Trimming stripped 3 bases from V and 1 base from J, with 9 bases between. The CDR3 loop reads CASSIRQVNTGELFF. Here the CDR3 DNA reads TGTGCCAGTAGTATCCGGCAGGTGAACACCGGGGAGCTGTTTTTT.

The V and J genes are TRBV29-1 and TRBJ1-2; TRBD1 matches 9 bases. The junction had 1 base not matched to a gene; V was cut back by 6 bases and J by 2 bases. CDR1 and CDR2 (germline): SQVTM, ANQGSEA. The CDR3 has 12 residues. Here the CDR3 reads CSVGTGNYGYTF. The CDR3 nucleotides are TGCAGCGTCGGGACAGGGAACTATGGCTACACCTTC.

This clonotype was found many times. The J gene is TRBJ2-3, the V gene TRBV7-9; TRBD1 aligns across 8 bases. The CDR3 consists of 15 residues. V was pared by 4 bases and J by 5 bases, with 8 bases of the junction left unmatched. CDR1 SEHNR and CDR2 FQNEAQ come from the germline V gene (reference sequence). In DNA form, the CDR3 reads TGTGCCAGCAGCTCCACGACAGGGGTCAGAGATACGCAGTATTTT. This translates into CASSSTTGVRDTQYF.

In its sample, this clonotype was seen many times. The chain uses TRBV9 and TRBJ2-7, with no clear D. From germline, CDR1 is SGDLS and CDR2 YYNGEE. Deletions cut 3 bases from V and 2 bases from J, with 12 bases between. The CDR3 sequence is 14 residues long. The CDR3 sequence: CASSAGLFTYEQYF. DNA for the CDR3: TGTGCCAGCAGCGCCGGCCTATTCACCTACGAGCAGTACTTC.

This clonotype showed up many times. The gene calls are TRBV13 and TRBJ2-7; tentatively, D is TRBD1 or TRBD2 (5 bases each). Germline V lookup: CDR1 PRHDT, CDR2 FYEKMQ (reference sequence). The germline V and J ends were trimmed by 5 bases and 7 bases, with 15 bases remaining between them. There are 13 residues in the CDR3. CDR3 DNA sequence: TGTGCCAGCAGCCCAGGGACCGAACGGGAGCAGTACTTC. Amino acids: CASSPGTEREQYF.

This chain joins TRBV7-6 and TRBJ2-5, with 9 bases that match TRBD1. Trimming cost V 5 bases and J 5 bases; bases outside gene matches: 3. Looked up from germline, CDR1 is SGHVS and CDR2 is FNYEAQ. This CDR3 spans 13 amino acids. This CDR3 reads CASSGDRGETQYF. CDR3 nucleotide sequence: TGTGCCAGCAGCGGCGACAGGGGGGAGACCCAGTACTTC.

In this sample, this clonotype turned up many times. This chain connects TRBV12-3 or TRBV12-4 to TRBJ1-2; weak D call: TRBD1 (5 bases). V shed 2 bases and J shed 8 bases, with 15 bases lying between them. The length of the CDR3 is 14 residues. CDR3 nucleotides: TGTGCCAGCAGTTTATTACAGGATCGGCAGGGCTACACCTTC. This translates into CASSLLQDRQGYTF.

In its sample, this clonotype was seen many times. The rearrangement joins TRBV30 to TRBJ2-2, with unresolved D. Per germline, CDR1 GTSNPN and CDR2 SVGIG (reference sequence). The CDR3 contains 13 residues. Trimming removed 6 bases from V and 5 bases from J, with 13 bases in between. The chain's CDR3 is CACAPYGTGELFF. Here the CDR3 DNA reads TGTGCCTGTGCCCCCTATGGGACCGGGGAGCTGTTTTTT.

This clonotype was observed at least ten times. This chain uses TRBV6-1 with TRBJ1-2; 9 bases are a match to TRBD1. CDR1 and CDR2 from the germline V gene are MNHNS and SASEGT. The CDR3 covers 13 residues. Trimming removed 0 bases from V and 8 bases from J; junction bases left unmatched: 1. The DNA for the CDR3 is TGTGCCAGCAGTGAAGCCGGGACAGGGGGCTACACCTTC. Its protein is CASSEAGTGGYTF.

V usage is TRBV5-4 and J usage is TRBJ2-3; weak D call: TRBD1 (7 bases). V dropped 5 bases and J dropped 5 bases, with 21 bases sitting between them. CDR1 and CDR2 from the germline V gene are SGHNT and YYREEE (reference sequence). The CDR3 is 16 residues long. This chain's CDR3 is CASRQKGRGEIDTQYF. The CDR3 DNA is TGTGCCAGCAGACAGAAGGGCAGGGGGGAAATAGATACGCAGTATTTT.

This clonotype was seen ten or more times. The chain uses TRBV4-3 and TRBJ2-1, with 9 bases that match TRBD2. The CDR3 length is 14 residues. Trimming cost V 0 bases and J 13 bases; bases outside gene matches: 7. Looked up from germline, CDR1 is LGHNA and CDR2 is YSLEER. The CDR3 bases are TGCGCCAGCAGCCAAGATCAAGCGGGGGGAGCACAGTTCTTC. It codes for CASSQDQAGGAQFF.

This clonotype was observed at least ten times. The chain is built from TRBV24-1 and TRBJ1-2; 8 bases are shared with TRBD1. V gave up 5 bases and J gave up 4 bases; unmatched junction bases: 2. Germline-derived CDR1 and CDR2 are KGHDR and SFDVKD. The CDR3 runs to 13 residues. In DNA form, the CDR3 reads TGTGCCACCAGTGGCGGGACAGGCTATGGCTACACCTTC. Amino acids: CATSGGTGYGYTF.

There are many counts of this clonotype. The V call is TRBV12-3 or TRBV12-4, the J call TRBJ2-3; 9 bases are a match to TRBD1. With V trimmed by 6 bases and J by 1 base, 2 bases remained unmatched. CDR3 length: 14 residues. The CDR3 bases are TGTGCCAGCAGGCGGACAGGGGGCACAGATACGCAGTATTTT. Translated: CASRRTGGTDTQYF.

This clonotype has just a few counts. CDR3: CASSQDRNGDSTDTQYF. The CDR3 DNA follows: TGCGCCAGCAGCCAAGATCGAAACGGGGATAGCACAGATACGCAGTATTTT. The gene calls are TRBV4-3 and TRBJ2-3, with D perhaps matching TRBD2 (5 bases). This CDR3 is built from 17 residues. The germline V gene encodes CDR1 LGHNA and CDR2 YSLEER. V was pared by 0 bases and J by 0 bases, with 13 bases between.

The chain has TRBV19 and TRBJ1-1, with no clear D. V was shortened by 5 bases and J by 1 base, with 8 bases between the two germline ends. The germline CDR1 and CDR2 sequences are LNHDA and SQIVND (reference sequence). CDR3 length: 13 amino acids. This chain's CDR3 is CASSATKNTEAFF. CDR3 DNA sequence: TGTGCCAGTAGTGCAACTAAGAACACTGAAGCTTTCTTT. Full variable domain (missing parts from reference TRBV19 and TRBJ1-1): DGGITQSPKYLFRKEGQNVTLSCEQNLNHDAMYWYRQDPGQGLRLIYYSQIVNDFQKGDIAEGYSVSREKKESFPLTVTSAQKNPTAFYLCASSATKNTEAFFGQGTRLTVV.

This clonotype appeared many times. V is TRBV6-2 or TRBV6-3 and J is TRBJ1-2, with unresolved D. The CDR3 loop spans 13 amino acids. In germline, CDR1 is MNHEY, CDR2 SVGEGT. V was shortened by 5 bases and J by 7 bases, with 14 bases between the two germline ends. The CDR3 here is CASSPGEKAGYTF. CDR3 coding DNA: TGTGCCAGCAGTCCCGGGGAGAAGGCTGGCTACACCTTC.

Written as DNA, the CDR3 is TGTGCCAGCAGCTCAACCAGAGCCAGGGCGTCGGACTATGGCTACACCTTC. Translated, it gives CASSSTRARASDYGYTF. The rearrangement links TRBV5-6 to TRBJ1-2; the D gene is possibly TRBD1 (5 bases). Deletions cut 3 bases from V and 3 bases from J, with 21 bases between. CDR1 is SGHDT, CDR2 YYEEEE, per germline. The CDR3 is 17 amino acids.

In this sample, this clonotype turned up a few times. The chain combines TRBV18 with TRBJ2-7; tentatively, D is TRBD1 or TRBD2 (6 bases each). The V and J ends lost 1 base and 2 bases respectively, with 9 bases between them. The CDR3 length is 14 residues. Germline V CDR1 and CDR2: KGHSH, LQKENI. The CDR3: CASSPQGGTYEQYF. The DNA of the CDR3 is TGTGCCAGCTCACCACAGGGGGGAACCTACGAGCAGTACTTC. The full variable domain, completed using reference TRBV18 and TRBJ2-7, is NAGVMQNPRHLVRRRGQEARLRCSPMKGHSHVYWYRQLPEEGLKFMVYLQKENIIDESGMPKERFSAEFPKEGPSILRIQQVVRGDSAAYFCASSPQGGTYEQYFGPGTRLTVT.

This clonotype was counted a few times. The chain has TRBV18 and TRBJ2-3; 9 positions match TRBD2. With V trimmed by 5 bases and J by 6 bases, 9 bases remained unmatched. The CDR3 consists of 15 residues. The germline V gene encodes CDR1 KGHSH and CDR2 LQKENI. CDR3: CASSSLAGASDTQYF. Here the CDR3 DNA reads TGTGCCAGCTCAAGTTTAGCGGGGGCCTCCGATACGCAGTATTTT.

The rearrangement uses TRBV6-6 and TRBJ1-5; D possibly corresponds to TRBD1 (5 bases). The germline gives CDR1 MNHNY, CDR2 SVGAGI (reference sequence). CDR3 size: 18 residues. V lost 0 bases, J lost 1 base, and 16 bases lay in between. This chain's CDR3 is CASSYSPLGTWSNQPQHF. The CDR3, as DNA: TGTGCCAGCAGTTACTCGCCCCTTGGGACCTGGAGCAATCAGCCCCAGCATTTT.